The sequence of this T cell receptor (beta chain) was determined in a study of shared clonotypes between healthy human individuals. V shed 2 bases and J shed 7 bases, with 10 bases lying between them. Germline V gene lookup returns CDR1 SGHRS and CDR2 YFSETQ. CDR3 length equals 14 residues. The repertoire was sequenced with immunoSEQ multiplex PCR; TCRdb's copy has only in-frame clones and lacks some. The sample yields over 2 million clones, about 95% seen once. This chain uses TRBV5-1 with TRBJ1-6; D gene ambiguous. The sample taken for sequencing was naive CD4+ T cells sorted from blood. Subset in this sample: CD45RA+ positively selected. The TCR sequence derives from a man aged 18 to 29 in good health. The DNA of the CDR3 is TGCGCCAGCAGCTTTGTGTCGGAGAATTCACCCCTCCACTTT. It yields the protein CASSFVSENSPLHF.